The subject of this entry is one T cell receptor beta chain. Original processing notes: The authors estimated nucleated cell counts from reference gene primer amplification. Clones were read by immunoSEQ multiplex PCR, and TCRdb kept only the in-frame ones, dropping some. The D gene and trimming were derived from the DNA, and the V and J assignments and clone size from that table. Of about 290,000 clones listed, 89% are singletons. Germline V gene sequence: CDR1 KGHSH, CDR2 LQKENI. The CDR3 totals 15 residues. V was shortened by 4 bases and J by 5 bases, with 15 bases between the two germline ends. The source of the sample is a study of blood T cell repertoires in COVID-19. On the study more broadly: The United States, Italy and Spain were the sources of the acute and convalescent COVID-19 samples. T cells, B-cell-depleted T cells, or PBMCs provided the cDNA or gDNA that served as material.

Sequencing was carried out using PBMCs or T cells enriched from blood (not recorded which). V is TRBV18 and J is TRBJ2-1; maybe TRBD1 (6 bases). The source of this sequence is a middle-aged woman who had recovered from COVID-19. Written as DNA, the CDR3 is TGTGCCAGCTCACGAGACAGGCCGCGAGACAATGAGCAGTTCTTC. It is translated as CASSRDRPRDNEQFF.